Listed here are 16 T cell receptor beta chains from one sample, sequenced in a study of cytomegalovirus exposure and HLA in healthy donors. Repertoires were generated with immunoSEQ multiplex PCR, while TCRdb's copy carries only in-frame clones and drops some. The data contain approximately 50,000 clones, around 90% of them singletons. The sequencing input was PBMCs. These receptors all stem from a woman in her twenties or thirties in good health and CMV-seronegative.

DNA for the CDR3: TGTGCCAGCGACAGTAACTACGAGCAGTACTTC. Residues: CASDSNYEQYF. This chain links TRBV28 with TRBJ2-7, with D possibly matching TRBD1 (5 bases). V lost 8 bases and J 3 bases, leaving 8 bases between the germline ends. Germline CDR1 is MDHEN and CDR2 is SYDVKM. This CDR3 spans 11 amino acids.

The rearrangement links TRBV11-2 to TRBJ2-1, with D unclear. Between the trimmed V and J ends, which lost 1 base and 4 bases, there was a span of 8 bases. Germline V gene sequence: CDR1 SGHAT, CDR2 FQNNGV. The CDR3 has 14 amino acids. The CDR3 here is CASSLVARYNEQFF. The CDR3 bases are TGTGCCAGCAGCTTAGTCGCGAGGTACAATGAGCAGTTCTTC.

The chain uses TRBV28 and TRBJ1-5; D uncertain. V lost 3 bases and J lost 10, with 10 bases in between. The CDR3 totals 12 residues. CDR1 MDHEN and CDR2 SYDVKM come from the germline V gene. The CDR3 bases are TGTGCCAGCAGTTTGATCTCGGTCCCCCAGCATTTT. As protein: CASSLISVPQHF.

This rearrangement joins TRBV6-5 to TRBJ1-1; D not resolved. The V end lost 10 bases, the J end lost 1 base, and 7 bases lay between the germline ends. The CDR3 consists of 11 residues. CDR1 is MNHEY, CDR2 SVGAGI, per germline. The CDR3 DNA follows: TGTGCCACCTCCGGGAACACTGAAGCTTTCTTT. Translation: CATSGNTEAFF.

The chain combines TRBV30 with TRBJ1-1; a weak D match, TRBD1 (6 bases). Per germline, CDR1 GTSNPN and CDR2 SVGIG (reference sequence). The CDR3 extends over 11 amino acids. Trimming cost V 0 bases and J 7 bases, with 6 bases left between them. CDR3 nucleotides: TGTGCCTGGAGTGTAGGGGGTGAAGCTTTCTTT. This encodes CAWSVGGEAFF.

The chain joins TRBV7-2 to TRBJ2-2; 14 positions agree with TRBD2. Germline lookup yields CDR1 SGHTA and CDR2 FQGNSA. CDR3 length: 17 amino acids. The V and J ends lost 5 bases and 8 bases, in that order; junction bases with no gene match: 10. CDR3 coding DNA: TGTGCCAGCAGCAAAACTCCGGGACTAGCGGGAGTGGGGGAGCTGTTTTTT. Protein: CASSKTPGLAGVGELFF.

The CDR3 region is CASSNSHRDPNEKLFF. The CDR3 bases are TGCGCCAGCAGCAACTCTCACAGGGATCCCAACGAAAAACTGTTTTTT. The chain links TRBV4-1 to TRBJ1-4, with a weak D call TRBD1 (6 bases). Trimming shortened V by 5 bases and J by 8 bases, and 21 bases separated the two germline ends. The CDR3 loop spans 16 amino acids. Germline V CDR1 and CDR2: MGHRA, YSYEKL.

The J gene is TRBJ2-7, the V gene TRBV6-5; a weak D match, TRBD1 (6 bases). The CDR3 is made up of 13 amino acids. Germline V CDR1 and CDR2: MNHEY, SVGAGI. Trimming left V 5 bases short and J 3 bases short, with 11 bases between. The CDR3 protein is CASSLGQNYEQYF. The CDR3 DNA is TGTGCCAGCAGTCTGGGACAAAACTACGAGCAGTACTTC.

This clone appeared once. The chain joins TRBV7-9 to TRBJ2-3, with 8 positions matching TRBD2. The CDR3 loop spans 15 amino acids. Germline assignment: CDR1 SEHNR and CDR2 FQNEAQ (reference sequence). Unmatched junction bases numbered 7, after V lost 5 bases and J lost 3 bases. The CDR3 bases are TGTGCCAGCAGCCTAGGTCGCGGGGGGACAGATACGCAGTATTTT. It translates to CASSLGRGGTDTQYF.

The sample holds a few counts of this clone. The chain employs TRBV6-4 and TRBJ2-3; TRBD2 aligns across 8 bases. The CDR3 spans 15 residues. V lost 0 bases, J lost 4 bases, and 3 bases stayed unmatched. Germline V gene sequence: CDR1 MRHNA, CDR2 SNTAGT. The CDR3 protein is CASSDSTGGPDTQYF. The CDR3 DNA reads TGTGCCAGCAGTGACTCGACGGGAGGGCCAGATACGCAGTATTTT.

The chain joins TRBV5-4 to TRBJ2-3, with D possibly TRBD2 on 5 matching bases. The length of the CDR3 is 17 residues. The germline CDR1 and CDR2 sequences are SGHNT and YYREEE (reference sequence). The ends were cut back, 3 bases at V and 4 bases at J, with 21 bases in the middle. The CDR3 DNA follows: TGTGCCAGCAGCTCCTTAATGGGCCGGGGAGCCGCAGATACGCAGTATTTT. Translating it yields CASSSLMGRGAADTQYF. The variable domain in full, with the rest retrieved from reference TRBV5-4 and TRBJ2-3, is ETGVTQSPTHLIKTRGQQVTLRCSSQSGHNTVSWYQQALGQGPQFIFQYYREEENGRGNFPPRFSGLQFPNYSSELNVNALELDDSALYLCASSSLMGRGAADTQYFGPGTRLTVL.

The chain employs TRBV4-2 and TRBJ1-2; D perhaps matches TRBD1 (5 bases). Trimming took off 0 bases at V and 2 bases at J, with 10 bases between the two ends. The CDR3 is 15 amino acids. Germline CDR1 and CDR2: LGHNA and YNFKEQ. The CDR3 coding sequence is TGTGCCAGCAGCCAAGAATCCAGGGTGAACTATGGCTACACCTTC. Translating it yields CASSQESRVNYGYTF.

The chain carries TRBV27 and TRBJ2-1; TRBD2 agrees at 8 bases. Trimming cost V 7 bases and J 2 bases; bases outside gene matches: 10. The CDR3 has 16 amino acids. Per the germline V gene, CDR1 is MNHEY and CDR2 is SMNVEV (reference sequence). The CDR3 protein is CASNSPGRVPYNEQFF. The CDR3 region has the DNA TGTGCCAGCAACTCTCCCGGGAGGGTGCCCTACAATGAGCAGTTCTTC.

The V call is TRBV10-3, the J call TRBJ1-5; D ambiguous. The V end lost 6 bases, the J end lost 0 bases, and 12 bases lay between the germline ends. The CDR3 length is 15 residues. Germline V gene sequence: CDR1 ENHRY, CDR2 SYGVKD. The CDR3 sequence: CAISSFGDSNQPQHF. CDR3 DNA: TGTGCCATCAGCTCCTTCGGGGATAGCAATCAGCCCCAGCATTTT.

The rearrangement uses TRBV28 and TRBJ1-5; D gene uncertain. The V gene lost 3 bases and the J gene lost 6 bases, with 12 bases spanning the gap. The germline gives CDR1 MDHEN, CDR2 SYDVKM. This CDR3 has 14 residues. For the CDR3, the DNA is TGTGCCAGCAGTTTTATCGGGCGGGGTCAGCCCCAGCATTTT. Translating gives CASSFIGRGQPQHF.

This chain joins TRBV6-5 and TRBJ1-4; D gene unclear. The CDR3 totals 15 residues. The germline gives CDR1 MNHEY, CDR2 SVGAGI. The V gene lost 0 bases and the J gene lost 4 bases, with 9 bases spanning the gap. The CDR3 protein is CASSYSAAHNEKLFF. The CDR3 DNA follows: TGTGCCAGCAGTTACTCGGCCGCTCATAATGAAAAACTGTTTTTT.